This T cell receptor beta chain came from a study of CD8 T cells in ankylosing spondylitis. Trimming stripped 2 bases from V and 11 bases from J, with 19 bases between. Germline V gene data show CDR1 as SQVTM and CDR2 as ANQGSEA. This CDR3 is 14 amino acids long. General observations from the study: Characteristic of ankylosing spondylitis blood, it appeared, was a TCR beta motif comprising several highly homologous variants. Significantly higher representation of disease-linked clones was reported for matched ankylosing spondylitis synovial fluid. Some of these motif variants have turned up before, in reports on reactive arthritis synovial fluid and blood.

In regard to this clonotype: Its antigen is still unknown.

Researchers built TCR beta libraries using quantitative 5'-RACE with molecular barcodes. TCRdb passed the 5' RACE reads through MiXCR, listing each CDR3 protein once. The sample yields about 150,000 distinct CDR3 sequences, approximately 48% seen once. Sequenced sample: synovial fluid, either unsorted or a sorted T cell fraction (not recorded which). The chain joins TRBV29-1 to TRBJ2-1, with D tentatively TRBD1 or TRBD2 (5 bases each). This clonotype was sampled from a male donor with ankylosing spondylitis. This CDR3 reads CSVEWYGATPQQFF. The CDR3 nucleotides read TGCAGCGTTGAATGGTACGGGGCGACCCCTCAGCAGTTCTTC.